The clone carrying this T cell receptor (beta chain) was recorded once. Mismatch with germline at one junction end may stem from a read error. 60 Vbeta and 13 Jbeta primers were used in PCR. Sequencing was performed with immunoSEQ multiplex PCR; in TCRdb, only in-frame clones are kept and a portion is missing. The data contain some 160,000 clones, 70% to 80% of them singletons. This record comes from a study of cytomegalovirus exposure and HLA in healthy donors. Source material: PBMCs. This clonotype originated in a man aged 55 to 70 in good health and CMV-seronegative.

CDR3 DNA sequence: TGCAGCGGGGGGGACAGGGGGCTTTATGGCTACCCCTTC. Amino acids: CSGGDRGLYGYPF. The chain recombines TRBV29-1 with TRBJ1-2; 12 bases match TRBD1. Germline lookup yields CDR1 SQVTM and CDR2 ANQGSEA. This CDR3 contains 13 residues.